The clone carrying this TCR beta chain was seen only a few times. The data were obtained in a study of T-cell reconstitution after alpha-beta-depleted transplantation in children. Germline V gene data show CDR1 as DFQATT and CDR2 as SNEGSKA (reference sequence). Trimming took 5 bases from V and 10 from J, leaving 13 bases between them. The CDR3 spans 11 residues. The library targeted TCRbeta and was prepared with unique molecular identifiers. TCRdb fed the PCR reads into MiXCR, producing one record per CDR3 protein. The sample lists about 200,000 distinct CDR3 sequences, less than 15% occurring once. This sequence was found in a human donor who donated a stem cell graft to a child with acute lymphoblastic leukemia. The material sequenced was PBMCs from the stem cell graft donor, taken from the stem cell graft. This sequence joins TRBV20-1 and TRBJ2-3; D gene uncertain. The CDR3 region is CSARLPYAQYF. CDR3 bases: TGCAGTGCTCGCCTACCATACGCGCAGTATTTT.